The sequence of this T cell receptor beta chain was determined in a study of T cell responses to AZD1222 COVID-19 vaccine. Study-level results: The donor group comprised mostly white British people and more females; the analysis possibly underestimated clonal diversity. The peak T cell response came first, and repertoires were sampled only after it.

The germline V gene encodes CDR1 SGHRS and CDR2 YFSETQ. The CDR3 contains 15 residues. With V trimmed by 4 bases and J by 5 bases, 7 bases remained unmatched. The repertoire was sequenced with immunoSEQ multiplex PCR; TCRdb's copy has only in-frame clones and lacks some. This sample has 180,000 or so clones, with 70% to 90% found just once. As concerns this clone: Its antigen is not known.

V and J are TRBV5-1 and TRBJ2-5, with 11 positions matching TRBD2. The sample in question was peripheral blood, obtained 28 days after the second AZD1222 dose. The receptor was isolated from an adult who received the AZD1222 COVID-19 vaccine. CDR3 protein: CASSLSGRAGETQYF. CDR3 sequence (DNA): TGCGCCAGCAGCCTTAGCGGGAGGGCCGGGGAGACCCAGTACTTC. The full variable domain, its missing parts supplied by reference TRBV5-1 and TRBJ2-5, is KAGVTQTPRYLIKTRGQQVTLSCSPISGHRSVSWYQQTPGQGLQFLFEYFSETQRNKGNFPGRFSGRQFSNSRSEMNVSTLELGDSALYLCASSLSGRAGETQYFGPGTRLLVL.